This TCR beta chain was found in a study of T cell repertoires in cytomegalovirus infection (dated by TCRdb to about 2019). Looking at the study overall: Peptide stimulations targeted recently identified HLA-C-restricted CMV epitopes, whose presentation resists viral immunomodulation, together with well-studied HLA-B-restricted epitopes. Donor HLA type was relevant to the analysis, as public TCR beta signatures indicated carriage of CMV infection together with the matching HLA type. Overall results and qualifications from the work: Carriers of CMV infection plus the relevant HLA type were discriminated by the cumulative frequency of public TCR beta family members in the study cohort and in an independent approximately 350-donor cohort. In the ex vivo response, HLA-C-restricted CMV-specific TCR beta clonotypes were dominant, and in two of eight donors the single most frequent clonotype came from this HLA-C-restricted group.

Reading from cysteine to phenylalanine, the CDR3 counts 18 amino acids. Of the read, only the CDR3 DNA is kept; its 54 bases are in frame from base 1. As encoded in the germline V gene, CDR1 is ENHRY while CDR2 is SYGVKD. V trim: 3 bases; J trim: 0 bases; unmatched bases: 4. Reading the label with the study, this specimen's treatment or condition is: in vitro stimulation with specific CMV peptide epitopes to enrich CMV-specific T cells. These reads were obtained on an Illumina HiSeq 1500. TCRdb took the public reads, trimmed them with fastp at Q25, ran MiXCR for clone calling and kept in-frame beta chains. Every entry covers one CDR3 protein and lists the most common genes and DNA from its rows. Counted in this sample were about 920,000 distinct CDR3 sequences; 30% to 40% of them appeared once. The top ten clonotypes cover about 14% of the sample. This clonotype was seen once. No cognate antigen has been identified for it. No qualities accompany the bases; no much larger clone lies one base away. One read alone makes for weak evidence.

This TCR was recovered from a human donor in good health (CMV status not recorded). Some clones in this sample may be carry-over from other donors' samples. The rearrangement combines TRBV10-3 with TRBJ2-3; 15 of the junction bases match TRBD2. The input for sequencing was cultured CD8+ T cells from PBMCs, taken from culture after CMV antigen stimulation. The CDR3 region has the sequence CAISEWTSGGASTDTQYF. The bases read TGTGCCATCAGTGAATGGACTAGCGGGGGGGCCAGCACAGATACGCAGTATTTT.